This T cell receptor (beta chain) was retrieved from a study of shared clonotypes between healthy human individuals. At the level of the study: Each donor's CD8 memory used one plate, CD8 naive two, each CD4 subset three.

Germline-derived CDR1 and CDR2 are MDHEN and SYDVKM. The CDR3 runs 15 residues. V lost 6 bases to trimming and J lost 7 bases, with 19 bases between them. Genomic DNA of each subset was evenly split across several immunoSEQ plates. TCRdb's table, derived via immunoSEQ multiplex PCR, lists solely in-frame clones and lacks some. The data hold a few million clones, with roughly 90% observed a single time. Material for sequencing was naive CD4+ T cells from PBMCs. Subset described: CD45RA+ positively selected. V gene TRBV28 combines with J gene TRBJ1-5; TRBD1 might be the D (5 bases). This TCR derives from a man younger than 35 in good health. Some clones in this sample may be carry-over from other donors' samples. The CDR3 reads CASRPGTAKGQPQHF. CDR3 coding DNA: TGTGCCAGCAGACCCGGGACCGCTAAGGGACAGCCCCAGCATTTT.